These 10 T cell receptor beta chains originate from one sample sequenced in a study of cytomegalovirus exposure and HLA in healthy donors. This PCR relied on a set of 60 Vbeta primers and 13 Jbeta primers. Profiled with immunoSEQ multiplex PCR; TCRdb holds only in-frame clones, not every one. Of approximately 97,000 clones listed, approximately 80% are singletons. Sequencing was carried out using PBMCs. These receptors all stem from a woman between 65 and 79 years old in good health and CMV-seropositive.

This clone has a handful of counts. The CDR3 loop reads CASSLTPRPGELFF. The CDR3 bases are TGCGCCAGCAGCTTGACCCCTAGGCCCGGGGAGCTGTTTTTT. This chain connects TRBV5-1 to TRBJ2-2; D call uncertain. There are 14 residues in the CDR3. V dropped 1 base and J dropped 6 bases, with 10 bases sitting between them. Germline CDR1 reads SGHRS; CDR2 reads YFSETQ.

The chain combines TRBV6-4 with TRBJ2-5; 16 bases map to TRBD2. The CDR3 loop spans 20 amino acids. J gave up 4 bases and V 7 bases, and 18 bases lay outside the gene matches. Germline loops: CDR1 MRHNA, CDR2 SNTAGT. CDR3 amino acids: CASTKKGLAGGPRLAETQYF. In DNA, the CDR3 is TGTGCCAGCACCAAAAAGGGACTAGCGGGAGGGCCCAGGCTTGCAGAGACCCAGTACTTC.

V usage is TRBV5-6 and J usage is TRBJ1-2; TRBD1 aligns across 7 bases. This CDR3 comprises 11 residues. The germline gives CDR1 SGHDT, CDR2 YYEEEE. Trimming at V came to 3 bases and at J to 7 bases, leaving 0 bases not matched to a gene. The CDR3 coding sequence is TGTGCCAGCAGCTCAGGGGGTGGCTACACCTTC. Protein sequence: CASSSGGGYTF.

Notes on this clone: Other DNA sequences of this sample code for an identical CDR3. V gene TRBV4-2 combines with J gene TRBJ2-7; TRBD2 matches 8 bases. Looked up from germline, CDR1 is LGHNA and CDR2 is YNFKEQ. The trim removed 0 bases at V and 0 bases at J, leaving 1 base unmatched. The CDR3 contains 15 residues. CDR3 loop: CASSQETSGSYEQYF. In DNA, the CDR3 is TGTGCCAGCAGCCAAGAAACTAGCGGCTCCTACGAGCAGTACTTC.

CDR3 nucleotide sequence: TGCGCCAGCAGCGGACTAGCGGGGTCTTACAATGAGCAGTTCTTC. Protein product: CASSGLAGSYNEQFF. J is TRBJ2-1 and V is TRBV5-1; 12 bases are shared with TRBD2. CDR3 length equals 15 residues. V trimming: 4 bases; J trimming: 4 bases; junction bases outside the gene matches: 3. Per germline, CDR1 SGHRS and CDR2 YFSETQ.

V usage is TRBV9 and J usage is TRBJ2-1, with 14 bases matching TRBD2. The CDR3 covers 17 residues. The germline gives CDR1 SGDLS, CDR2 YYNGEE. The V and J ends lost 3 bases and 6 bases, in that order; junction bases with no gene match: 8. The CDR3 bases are TGTGCCAGCAGCGCGACTAGCGGGAGGGCAGGGTCCAATGAGCAGTTCTTC. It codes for CASSATSGRAGSNEQFF.

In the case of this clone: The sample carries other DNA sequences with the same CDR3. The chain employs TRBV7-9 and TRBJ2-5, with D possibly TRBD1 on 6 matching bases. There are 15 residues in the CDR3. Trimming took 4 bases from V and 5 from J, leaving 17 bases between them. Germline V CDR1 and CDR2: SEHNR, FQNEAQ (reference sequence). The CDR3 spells CASSSRITGSETQYF. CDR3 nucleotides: TGTGCCAGCAGCTCGCGGATCACAGGGAGTGAGACCCAGTACTTC.

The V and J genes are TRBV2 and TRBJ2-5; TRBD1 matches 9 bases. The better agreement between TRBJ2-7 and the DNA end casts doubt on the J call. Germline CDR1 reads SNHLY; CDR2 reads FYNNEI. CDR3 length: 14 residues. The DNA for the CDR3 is TGTGCCAGCAAAAACCGGGACAGGGCCAACGAGCAGTACTTC. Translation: CASKNRDRANEQYF.

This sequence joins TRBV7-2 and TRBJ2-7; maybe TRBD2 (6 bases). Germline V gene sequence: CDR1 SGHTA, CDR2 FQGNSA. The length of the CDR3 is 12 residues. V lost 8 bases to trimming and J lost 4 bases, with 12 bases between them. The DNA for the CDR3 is TGTGCCAGCGACCAGGGAGGATACGAGCAGTACTTC. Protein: CASDQGGYEQYF.

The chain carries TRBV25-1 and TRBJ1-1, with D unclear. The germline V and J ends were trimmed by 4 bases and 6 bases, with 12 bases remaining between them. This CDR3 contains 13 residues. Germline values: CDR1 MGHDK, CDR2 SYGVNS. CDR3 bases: TGTGCCAGCAGTGGACAAAACGCTCCTGAAGCTTTCTTT. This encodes CASSGQNAPEAFF.